This TCR beta chain was sequenced in a study of blood T cell repertoires in COVID-19 (dated by TCRdb to 2018 to 2021). As for the study more broadly: Collaborator samples came from the United States, Italy and Spain and covered acute and convalescent phases of COVID-19. The prospective study material was composed of cDNA or gDNA derived from T cells, B-cell-depleted T cells, or PBMCs. Deeply sampled blood TCRbeta repertoires from subjects exposed to, actively infected with, or recovered from COVID-19 were included in the dataset. A freely available public database, intended as a resource for researchers studying the immune response to SARS-CoV-2, is where the repertoires were released. The samples were drawn from the first 160 participants of the ongoing ImmuneRACE study and from 950 to 1,500 subjects provided by 6 global collaborators. Nearly every sample came with metadata listing a de-identified subject ID, COVID-19 status, age in years and sex. Where available, HLA class I and class II types were obtained from metadata supplied by the sample provider rather than from assay-based typing.

On the study overall, not on this receptor specifically: The quantity of clinical and demographic metadata differed by source and by participant and was supplied without curation.

The immunoSEQ Assay, a bias-controlled multiplex PCR, was used to amplify TCRbeta CDR3 regions from genomic DNA. Per the source publication's procedure: The number of nucleated cells in each sample was estimated from the amplification of reference gene primers within the assay. To quantify the absolute abundance of each unique TCRbeta CDR3 rearrangement, sequence reads were collapsed and filtered. For each sample, productive Simpson clonality was calculated as the square root of Simpson's diversity index across productive rearrangements. Not all clones reach the TCRdb copy of this immuneACCESS table, which keeps in-frame sequences only. Checked studies attribute under half of the gap to unresolved V genes and leave the rest unexplained. That table is the source of V, J and clone size, and D and trimming were worked out from the DNA. This sample holds hundreds of thousands of clones; 70% to 90% were observed only once. The top ten hold approximately 2.6% of the sample.

The cysteine opens and the phenylalanine closes a CDR3 of 13 amino acids. Only the CDR3 DNA is retained, 39 bases long and in frame from the first base. Trimming removed 2 bases from V and 1 base from J, leaving 5 bases between the germline ends. CDR1 and CDR2 were assigned from the germline V gene as MNHNS and SASEGT. Collaborating institutions collected whole blood in K2EDTA tubes following their own protocols. For TCRbeta analysis, collaborator samples were shipped as frozen whole blood, as isolated PBMCs, or as DNA extracted from either sample type. A note on this clone: Its antigen is still unknown. No qualities accompany the bases; no much larger clone lies one base away.

The chain was built from TRBV6-1 and TRBJ1-1, with an unclear D gene assignment. The sequenced material came from peripheral blood. The clonotype originates from a woman in her 70s with active or convalescent COVID-19. Read as DNA, the sequence is TGTGCCAGCAGTGAAACAGAGAACACTGAAGCTTTCTTT. Translated, it gives CASSETENTEAFF.